A single sample gave rise to the 7 T cell receptor beta chains below, sequenced in a study of T cells expressing NK-cell markers. TCRdb reprocessed the 5' RACE reads, with one entry per CDR3 protein and no DNA. Here the sample table reports fewer than 400,000 distinct CDR3 sequences. Input material: blood T cells: a sorted CD56 or NKG2C T cell subset, CD4+ or CD8+ T cells, or bulk PBMC T cells (not recorded which). The receptors were sampled from a woman aged 45-59 years in good health.

The V call is TRBV14, the J call TRBJ2-1; the TCRdb D gene call, TRBD2, has no DNA to confirm it. This CDR3 spans 19 amino acids. The germline V gene has CDR1 SGHDN and CDR2 FVKESK. Here the CDR3 reads CASSQTTGLAGGAMNEQFF.

J is TRBJ2-5 and V is TRBV19; TCRdb selects TRBD2, and the lack of DNA leaves this call unchecked. This CDR3 is 13 amino acids long. Germline lookup yields CDR1 LNHDA and CDR2 SQIVND (reference sequence). This chain's CDR3 is CASSGAQQETQYF.

V usage is TRBV6-1 and J usage is TRBJ2-7; TCRdb's assignment of TRBD1 cannot be checked, as there is no DNA. This CDR3 is built from 16 residues. CDR1 and CDR2 from the germline V gene are MNHNS and SASEGT. CDR3: CASSTPDRRNTYEQYF.

The chain employs TRBV12-3 or TRBV12-4 and TRBJ2-2; there is no DNA to check the TCRdb D call of TRBD2. The CDR3 is made up of 16 amino acids. CDR3 amino acids: CASSFNLAGVSGELFF.

The J gene is TRBJ1-2, the V gene TRBV7-8; TCRdb picks TRBD1, but there is no DNA to check that call. CDR1 is SGHVS, CDR2 FQNEAQ, per germline. CDR3 length: 16 amino acids. CDR3 in amino acids: CASSLLTGASDYGYTF.

This rearrangement joins TRBV19 to TRBJ2-6; checking the TCRdb D call of TRBD1 is not possible without DNA. The germline V gene encodes CDR1 LNHDA and CDR2 SQIVND (reference sequence). CDR3 size: 18 residues. The CDR3 region is CASRIGGQGLSGANVLTF.

The chain has TRBV4-1 and TRBJ2-2; TCRdb reports TRBD1, a call that lacks DNA to check it against. This CDR3 region has 17 residues. CDR1 and CDR2 from the germline V gene are MGHRA and YSYEKL. This CDR3 is CASSQGAMTVGTGELFF.